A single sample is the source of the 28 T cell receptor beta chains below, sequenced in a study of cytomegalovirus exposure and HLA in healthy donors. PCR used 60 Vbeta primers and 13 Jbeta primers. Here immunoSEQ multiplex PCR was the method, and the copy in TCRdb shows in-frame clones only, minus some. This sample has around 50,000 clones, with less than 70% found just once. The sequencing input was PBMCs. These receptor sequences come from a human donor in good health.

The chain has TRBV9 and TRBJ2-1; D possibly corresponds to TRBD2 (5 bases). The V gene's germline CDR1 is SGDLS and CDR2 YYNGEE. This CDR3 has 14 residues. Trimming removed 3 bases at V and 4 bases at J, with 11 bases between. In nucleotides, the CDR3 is TGTGCCAGCAGCGCCACCACGGGGTACAATGAGCAGTTCTTC. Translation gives CASSATTGYNEQFF.

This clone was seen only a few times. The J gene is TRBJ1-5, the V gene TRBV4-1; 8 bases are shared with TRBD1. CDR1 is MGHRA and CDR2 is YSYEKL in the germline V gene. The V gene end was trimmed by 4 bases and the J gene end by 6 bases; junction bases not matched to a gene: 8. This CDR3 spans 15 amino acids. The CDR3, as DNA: TGCGCCAGCAGCCCCCGGGACAGGCAGGGTCAGCCCCAGCATTTT. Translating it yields CASSPRDRQGQPQHF.

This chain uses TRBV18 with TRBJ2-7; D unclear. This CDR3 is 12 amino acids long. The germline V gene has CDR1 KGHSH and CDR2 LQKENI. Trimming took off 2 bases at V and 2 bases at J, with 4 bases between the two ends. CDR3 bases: TGTGCCAGCTCACCAACAGCCTACGAGCAGTACTTC. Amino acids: CASSPTAYEQYF.

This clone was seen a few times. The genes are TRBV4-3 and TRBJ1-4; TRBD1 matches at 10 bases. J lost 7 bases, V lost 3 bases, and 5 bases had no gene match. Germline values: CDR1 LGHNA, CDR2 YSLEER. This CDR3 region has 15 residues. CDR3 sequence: CASSHGTGVTEKLFF. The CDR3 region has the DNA TGCGCCAGCAGCCACGGGACAGGGGTAACTGAAAAACTGTTTTTT.

The CDR3 reads CASSPPSLTNEKLFF. CDR3 coding DNA: TGTGCCAGCTCACCACCGTCCCTGACTAATGAAAAACTGTTTTTT. The V call is TRBV18, the J call TRBJ1-4; D unclear. Germline V gives CDR1 KGHSH, CDR2 LQKENI. This CDR3 contains 15 residues. V lost 0 bases and J lost 2, with 7 bases in between. The full variable domain, completed using reference TRBV18 and TRBJ1-4, is NAGVMQNPRHLVRRRGQEARLRCSPMKGHSHVYWYRQLPEEGLKFMVYLQKENIIDESGMPKERFSAEFPKEGPSILRIQQVVRGDSAAYFCASSPPSLTNEKLFFGSGTQLSVL.

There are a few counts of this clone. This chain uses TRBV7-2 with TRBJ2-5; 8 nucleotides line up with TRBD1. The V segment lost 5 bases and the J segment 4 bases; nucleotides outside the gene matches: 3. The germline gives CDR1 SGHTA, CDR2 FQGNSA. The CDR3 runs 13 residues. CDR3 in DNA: TGTGCCAGCAGCCAGGGGGCGGGAGAGACCCAGTACTTC. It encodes CASSQGAGETQYF.

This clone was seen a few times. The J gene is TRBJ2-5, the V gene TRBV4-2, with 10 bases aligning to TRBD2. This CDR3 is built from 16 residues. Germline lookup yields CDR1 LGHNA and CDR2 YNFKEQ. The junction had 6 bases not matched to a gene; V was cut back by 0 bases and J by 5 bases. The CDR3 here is CASSQDRTSGGETQYF. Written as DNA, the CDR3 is TGTGCCAGCAGCCAAGACCGGACTAGCGGCGGGGAGACCCAGTACTTC.

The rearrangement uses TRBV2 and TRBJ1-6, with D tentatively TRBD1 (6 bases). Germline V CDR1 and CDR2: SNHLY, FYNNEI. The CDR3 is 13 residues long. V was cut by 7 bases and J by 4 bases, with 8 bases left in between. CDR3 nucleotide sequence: TGTGCCAGCAATCAGGGGTATAATTCACCCCTCCACTTT. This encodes CASNQGYNSPLHF.

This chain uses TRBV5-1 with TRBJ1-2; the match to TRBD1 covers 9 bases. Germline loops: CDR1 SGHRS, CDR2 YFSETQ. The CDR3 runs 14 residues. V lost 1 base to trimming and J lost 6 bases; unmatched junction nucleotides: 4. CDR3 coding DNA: TGCGCCAGCAGCTTGACAGGGGGCTCGGATGGCTACACCTTC. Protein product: CASSLTGGSDGYTF. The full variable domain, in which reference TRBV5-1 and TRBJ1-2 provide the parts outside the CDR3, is KAGVTQTPRYLIKTRGQQVTLSCSPISGHRSVSWYQQTPGQGLQFLFEYFSETQRNKGNFPGRFSGRQFSNSRSEMNVSTLELGDSALYLCASSLTGGSDGYTFGSGTRLTVV.

In DNA form, the CDR3 reads TGTGCCAGCAGCTCAGACAGGGCTTCTGGAAACACCATATATTTT. Translation gives CASSSDRASGNTIYF. V and J are TRBV5-4 and TRBJ1-3; 7 positions match TRBD1. The CDR3 loop spans 15 amino acids. The junction had 4 bases not matched to a gene; V was cut back by 3 bases and J by 1 base. Germline values: CDR1 SGHNT, CDR2 YYREEE (reference sequence). The whole variable domain, filled in from reference TRBV5-4 and TRBJ1-3, reads ETGVTQSPTHLIKTRGQQVTLRCSSQSGHNTVSWYQQALGQGPQFIFQYYREEENGRGNFPPRFSGLQFPNYSSELNVNALELDDSALYLCASSSDRASGNTIYFGEGSWLTVV.

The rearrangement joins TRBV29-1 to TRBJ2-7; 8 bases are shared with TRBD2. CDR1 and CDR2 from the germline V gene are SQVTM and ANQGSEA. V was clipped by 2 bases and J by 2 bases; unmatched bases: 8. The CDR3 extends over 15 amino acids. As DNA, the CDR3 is TGCAGCGTTGAAAGTCCTAGCGGGTCCCCCTACGAGCAGTACTTC. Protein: CSVESPSGSPYEQYF.

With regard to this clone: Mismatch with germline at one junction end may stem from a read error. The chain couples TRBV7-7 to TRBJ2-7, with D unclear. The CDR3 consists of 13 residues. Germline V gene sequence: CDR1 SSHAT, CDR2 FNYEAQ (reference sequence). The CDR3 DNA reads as TGTGCTAGCAGCTTCCATACCGGTTACGAGCAGTACTTC. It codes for CASSFHTGYEQYF.

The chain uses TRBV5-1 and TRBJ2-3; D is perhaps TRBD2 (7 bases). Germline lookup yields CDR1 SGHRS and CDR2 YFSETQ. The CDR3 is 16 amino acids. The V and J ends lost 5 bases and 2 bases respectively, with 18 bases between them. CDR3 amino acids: CASREQGGLNTDTQYF. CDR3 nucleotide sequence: TGCGCCAGCAGGGAACAGGGAGGGTTAAACACAGATACGCAGTATTTT.

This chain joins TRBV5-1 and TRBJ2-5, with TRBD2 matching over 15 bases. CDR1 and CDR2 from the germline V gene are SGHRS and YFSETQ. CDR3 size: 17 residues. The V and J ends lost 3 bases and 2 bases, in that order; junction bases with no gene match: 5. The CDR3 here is CASSSGLAGGLQETQYF. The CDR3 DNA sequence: TGCGCCAGCAGCTCGGGACTAGCGGGGGGTCTGCAAGAGACCCAGTACTTC.

The CDR3 DNA sequence: TGTGCCAGCCGACTATCGGACAGGGTCGGGGATACGCAGTATTTT. As protein: CASRLSDRVGDTQYF. J is TRBJ2-3 and V is TRBV19, with 8 bases lining up with TRBD1. J lost 6 bases, V lost 9 bases, and 14 bases had no gene match. The CDR3 is made up of 15 amino acids. Germline assignment: CDR1 LNHDA and CDR2 SQIVND (reference sequence).

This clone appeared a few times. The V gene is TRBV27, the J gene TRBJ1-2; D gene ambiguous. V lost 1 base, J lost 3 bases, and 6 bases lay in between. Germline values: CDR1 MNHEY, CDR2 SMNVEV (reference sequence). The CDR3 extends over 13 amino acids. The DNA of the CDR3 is TGTGCCAGCAGTTTATTCGGGGACTATGGCTACACCTTC. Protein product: CASSLFGDYGYTF.

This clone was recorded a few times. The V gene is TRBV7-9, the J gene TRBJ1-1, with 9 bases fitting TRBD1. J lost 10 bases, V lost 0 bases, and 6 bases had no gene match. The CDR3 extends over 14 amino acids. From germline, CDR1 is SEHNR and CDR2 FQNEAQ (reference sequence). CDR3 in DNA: TGTGCCAGCAGCTTAGCGCAAGGACAGGGGAGAGCTTTCTTT. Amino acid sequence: CASSLAQGQGRAFF.

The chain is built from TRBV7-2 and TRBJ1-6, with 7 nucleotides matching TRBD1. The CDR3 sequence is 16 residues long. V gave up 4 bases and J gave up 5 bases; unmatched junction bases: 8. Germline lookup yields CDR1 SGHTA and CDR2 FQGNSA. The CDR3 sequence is CASSSSTGKNNSPLHF. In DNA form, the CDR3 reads TGTGCCAGCAGCTCCTCGACAGGGAAGAATAATTCACCCCTCCACTTT.

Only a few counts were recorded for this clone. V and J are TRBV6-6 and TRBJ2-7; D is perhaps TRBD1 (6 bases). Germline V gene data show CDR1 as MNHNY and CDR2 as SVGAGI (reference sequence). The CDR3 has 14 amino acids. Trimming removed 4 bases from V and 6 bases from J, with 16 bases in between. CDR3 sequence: CASSWNKQQGEQYF. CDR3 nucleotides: TGTGCCAGCAGTTGGAACAAACAACAGGGCGAGCAGTACTTC.

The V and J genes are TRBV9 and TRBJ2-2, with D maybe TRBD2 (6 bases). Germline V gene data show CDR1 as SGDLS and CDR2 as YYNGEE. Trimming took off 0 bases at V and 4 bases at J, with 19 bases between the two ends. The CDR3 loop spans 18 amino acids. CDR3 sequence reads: CASSVAYKVAASTGELFF. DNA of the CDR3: TGTGCCAGCAGCGTAGCGTATAAGGTAGCGGCGAGCACCGGGGAGCTGTTTTTT.

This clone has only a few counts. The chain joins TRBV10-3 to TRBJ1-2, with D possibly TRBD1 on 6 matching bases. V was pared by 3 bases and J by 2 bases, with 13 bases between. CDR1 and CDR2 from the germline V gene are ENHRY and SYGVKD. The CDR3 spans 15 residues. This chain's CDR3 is CAISDWAGENYGYTF. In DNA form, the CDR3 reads TGTGCCATCAGTGACTGGGCAGGGGAGAACTATGGCTACACCTTC.

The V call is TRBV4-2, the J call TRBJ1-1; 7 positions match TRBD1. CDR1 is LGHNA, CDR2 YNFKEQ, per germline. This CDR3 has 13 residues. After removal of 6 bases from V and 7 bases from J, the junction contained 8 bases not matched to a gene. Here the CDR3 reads CASRYRGGGEAFF. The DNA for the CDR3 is TGTGCCAGCAGGTACAGGGGCGGAGGTGAAGCTTTCTTT.

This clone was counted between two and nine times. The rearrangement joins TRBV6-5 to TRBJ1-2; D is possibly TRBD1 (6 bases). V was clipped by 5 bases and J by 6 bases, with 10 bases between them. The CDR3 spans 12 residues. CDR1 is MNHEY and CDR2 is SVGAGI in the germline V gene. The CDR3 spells CASSQTGHGYTF. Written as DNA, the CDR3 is TGTGCCAGCAGTCAGACAGGACATGGCTACACCTTC.

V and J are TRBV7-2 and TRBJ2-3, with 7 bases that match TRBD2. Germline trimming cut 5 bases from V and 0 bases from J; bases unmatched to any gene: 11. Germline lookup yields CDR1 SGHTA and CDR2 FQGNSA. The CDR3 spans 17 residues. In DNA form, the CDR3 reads TGTGCCAGCAGCCAGGGTCTTGGGGGGGGGAGCACAGATACGCAGTATTTT. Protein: CASSQGLGGGSTDTQYF.

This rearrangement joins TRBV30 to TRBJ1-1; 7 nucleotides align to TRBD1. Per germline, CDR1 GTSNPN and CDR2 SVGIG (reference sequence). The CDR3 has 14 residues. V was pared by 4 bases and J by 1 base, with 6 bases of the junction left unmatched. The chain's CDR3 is CAWIGTVRNTEAFF. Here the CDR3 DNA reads TGTGCCTGGATCGGGACAGTTCGGAACACTGAAGCTTTCTTT.

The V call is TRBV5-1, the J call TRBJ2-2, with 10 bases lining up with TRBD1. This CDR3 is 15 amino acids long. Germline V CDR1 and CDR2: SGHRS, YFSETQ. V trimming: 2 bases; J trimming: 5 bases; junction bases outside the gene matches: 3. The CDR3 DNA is TGCGCCAGCAGCTTCGGGACAGGGGAGACCGGGGAGCTGTTTTTT. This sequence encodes CASSFGTGETGELFF.

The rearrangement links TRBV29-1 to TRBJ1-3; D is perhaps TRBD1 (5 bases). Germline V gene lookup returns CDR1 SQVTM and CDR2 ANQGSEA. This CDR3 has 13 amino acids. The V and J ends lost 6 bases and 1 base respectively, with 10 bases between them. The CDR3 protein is CSVAGTSGNTIYF. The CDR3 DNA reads TGCAGCGTGGCCGGGACTTCTGGAAACACCATATATTTT.

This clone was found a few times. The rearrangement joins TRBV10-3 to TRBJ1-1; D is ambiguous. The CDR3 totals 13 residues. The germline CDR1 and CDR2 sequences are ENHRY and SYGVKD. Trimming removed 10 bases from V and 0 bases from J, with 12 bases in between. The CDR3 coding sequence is TGTGCCACCCGAGCCTCTATGAACACTGAAGCTTTCTTT. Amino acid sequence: CATRASMNTEAFF.